This entry describes one T cell receptor beta chain. Clones were read by immunoSEQ multiplex PCR, and TCRdb kept only the in-frame ones, dropping some. This sample has roughly 300,000 clones, with about 81% found just once. The data are from a study of blood T cell repertoires in COVID-19. The sequence came from a human donor with COVID-19, enrolled during active disease. The donor label of this sample is uncertain. Input material: peripheral blood.

CDR3 sequence (DNA): TGTGCCATCAGGCCGGGACTAGGGGCCCGGACCGGGGAGCTGTTTTTT. It is translated as CAIRPGLGARTGELFF. This chain joins TRBV10-3 and TRBJ2-2, with 8 bases aligning to TRBD2. J lost 5 bases, V lost 6 bases, and 11 bases had no gene match. CDR1 and CDR2 from the germline V gene are ENHRY and SYGVKD. The CDR3 is made up of 16 amino acids.